Listed here are 18 T cell receptor beta chains from one sample, sequenced in a study of PD-1 blockade in classical Hodgkin lymphoma. The assay was immunoSEQ multiplex PCR, and TCRdb's table has in-frame clones only and misses some. The table includes about 72,000 clones, under 95% detected once. Patients all relapsed after autologous stem cell transplantation, and there was variation in brentuximab vedotin exposure. The material sequenced was peripheral blood mononuclear cells (PBMCs), taken at baseline. The receptors shown here come from a human donor with classical Hodgkin lymphoma.

The chain couples TRBV28 to TRBJ1-4, with unresolved D. Germline V gene lookup returns CDR1 MDHEN and CDR2 SYDVKM. The germline V and J ends were trimmed by 6 bases and 3 bases, with 14 bases remaining between them. CDR3 size: 15 residues. The CDR3 sequence is CASSPPYLANEKLFF. The CDR3 nucleotides read TGTGCCAGCAGCCCCCCATACTTGGCTAATGAAAAACTGTTTTTT.

The V call is TRBV5-1, the J call TRBJ2-5; 12 nucleotides align to TRBD2. Trimming removed 0 bases from V and 2 bases from J; junction bases left unmatched: 5. The CDR3 totals 17 residues. The germline V gene encodes CDR1 SGHRS and CDR2 YFSETQ. CDR3 nucleotides: TGCGCCAGCAGCTTGGGATCTAGCGGGGGGGATCAAGAGACCCAGTACTTC. This encodes CASSLGSSGGDQETQYF.

The chain recombines TRBV20-1 with TRBJ2-7, with D possibly TRBD2 on 5 matching bases. CDR3 length: 11 amino acids. From germline, CDR1 is DFQATT and CDR2 SNEGSKA (reference sequence). The V and J ends lost 5 bases and 3 bases respectively, with 8 bases between them. CDR3 sequence (DNA): TGCAGTGCTCCCCGGGACTACGAGCAGTACTTC. It specifies CSAPRDYEQYF.

The rearrangement joins TRBV6-4 to TRBJ1-2; D unresolved. The CDR3 sequence is 14 residues long. V gave up 4 bases and J gave up 5 bases, with 14 bases separating them. Germline loops: CDR1 MRHNA, CDR2 SNTAGT. The CDR3 sequence: CASSVATRGYGYTF. CDR3 DNA sequence: TGTGCCAGCAGTGTCGCTACTAGAGGGTATGGCTACACCTTC.

CDR3 protein: CASSVGLASDTGELFF. The CDR3 region has the DNA TGTGCCAGCAGCGTAGGGCTAGCGTCTGACACCGGGGAGCTGTTTTTT. This chain connects TRBV9 to TRBJ2-2, with D possibly TRBD2 on 6 matching bases. The germline V gene has CDR1 SGDLS and CDR2 YYNGEE. CDR3 length equals 16 residues. The V end was cut by 0 bases, the J end by 3 bases, with 12 bases between.

The gene calls are TRBV4-3 and TRBJ2-3; D is unclear. CDR1 and CDR2 from the germline V gene are LGHNA and YSLEER. Trimming left V 0 bases short and J 7 bases short, with 8 bases between. The CDR3 spans 13 residues. CDR3 sequence (DNA): TGCGCCAGCAGCCAAGATAGGGAAAATACGCAGTATTTT. It encodes CASSQDRENTQYF.

The rearrangement links TRBV7-3 to TRBJ2-2; weak D call: TRBD2 (7 bases). Trimming took 5 bases from V and 4 from J, leaving 17 bases between them. This CDR3 has 16 amino acids. Germline lookup yields CDR1 SGHTA and CDR2 FQGTGA. This chain's CDR3 is CASSPGGLGTTGELFF. CDR3 DNA: TGTGCCAGCAGCCCCGGGGGGCTAGGGACCACCGGGGAGCTGTTTTTT.

This chain links TRBV18 with TRBJ1-1, with D possibly matching TRBD1 (5 bases). The CDR3 totals 15 residues. Trimming left V 0 bases short and J 3 bases short, with 11 bases between. CDR1 and CDR2 (germline): KGHSH, LQKENI. CDR3 sequence: CASSPPGGVDTEAFF. CDR3 nucleotide sequence: TGTGCCAGCTCACCACCGGGGGGGGTCGACACTGAAGCTTTCTTT.

This clone was recorded once. J is TRBJ2-3 and V is TRBV6-5; D is ambiguous. Germline CDR1 MNHEY, CDR2 SVGAGI. The CDR3 consists of 13 residues. Trimming removed 7 bases from V and 3 bases from J, with 11 bases in between. The DNA of the CDR3 is TGTGCCAGCAACAGAAGGCCTACAGATACGCAGTATTTT. As protein: CASNRRPTDTQYF.

The chain couples TRBV27 to TRBJ1-2; a possible D gene is TRBD1 (6 bases). The V gene lost 6 bases and the J gene lost 8 bases, with 22 bases spanning the gap. The CDR3 runs 15 residues. The germline CDR1 and CDR2 sequences are MNHEY and SMNVEV (reference sequence). As DNA, the CDR3 is TGTGCCAGCAGCTCTACGCACAGAGGGGGTGAAGGCTACACCTTC. Its translation: CASSSTHRGGEGYTF.

The rearrangement uses TRBV30 and TRBJ2-7; D may correspond to TRBD1 or TRBD2 (6 bases each). Germline V lookup: CDR1 GTSNPN, CDR2 SVGIG (reference sequence). V shed 4 bases and J shed 9 bases, with 19 bases lying between them. This CDR3 comprises 13 residues. The CDR3 here is CAWTEGGPSAQYF. As DNA, the CDR3 is TGTGCCTGGACTGAGGGGGGCCCTAGCGCGCAGTACTTC.

A single count supports this clone. The V gene is TRBV2, the J gene TRBJ2-5, with 7 bases matching TRBD2. Germline lookup yields CDR1 SNHLY and CDR2 FYNNEI. Germline trimming cut 11 bases from V and 1 base from J; bases unmatched to any gene: 7. This CDR3 has 13 residues. CDR3 in DNA: TGTGCCGGTGAAGCGGGGACCCAAGAGACCCAGTACTTC. Translation: CAGEAGTQETQYF.

CDR3 coding DNA: TGTGCCAGCTCACCACCGGGAACGGTACCACAAGAGACCCAGTACTTC. This codes for CASSPPGTVPQETQYF. V gene TRBV18 combines with J gene TRBJ2-5, with D uncertain. The CDR3 extends over 16 amino acids. Looked up from germline, CDR1 is KGHSH and CDR2 is LQKENI. The V end was cut by 0 bases, the J end by 2 bases, with 13 bases between.

The genes are TRBV29-1 and TRBJ2-7; 8 bases map to TRBD2. Trimming removed 7 bases from V and 0 bases from J; junction bases left unmatched: 8. Germline V gene sequence: CDR1 SQVTM, CDR2 ANQGSEA. The CDR3 covers 14 residues. CDR3 bases: TGCAGCGCCCGCGGGGGGACTAGCTCCTACGAGCAGTACTTC. Translation: CSARGGTSSYEQYF.

The CDR3 DNA sequence: TGTGCCATCAGTGACCCGGATGAAGAGACCCAGTACTTC. Amino acid sequence: CAISDPDEETQYF. The rearrangement links TRBV10-3 to TRBJ2-5; no firm D call. Germline loops: CDR1 ENHRY, CDR2 SYGVKD. The CDR3 loop spans 13 amino acids. Between the trimmed V and J ends, which lost 3 bases and 3 bases, there was a span of 8 bases.

The chain couples TRBV27 to TRBJ1-5, with 10 bases lining up with TRBD1. This CDR3 contains 15 residues. The V and J ends lost 5 bases and 3 bases, in that order; junction bases with no gene match: 4. CDR1 is MNHEY, CDR2 SMNVEV, per germline (reference sequence). CDR3 DNA sequence: TGTGCCAGCAGTCCGACAGGGGGCGTCAATCAGCCCCAGCATTTT. Amino acids: CASSPTGGVNQPQHF.

The V and J genes are TRBV9 and TRBJ1-4, with D hard to call. Germline V CDR1 and CDR2: SGDLS, YYNGEE. This CDR3 spans 14 amino acids. V was cut by 3 bases and J by 4 bases, with 10 bases left in between. CDR3 DNA: TGTGCCAGCAGCGGCGGGCCTTATAATGAAAAACTGTTTTTT. This sequence encodes CASSGGPYNEKLFF.

The gene calls are TRBV28 and TRBJ2-5, with D unclear. Per the germline V gene, CDR1 is MDHEN and CDR2 is SYDVKM. The CDR3 has 13 amino acids. V was trimmed by 6 bases and J by 5 bases, leaving 13 bases between them. The CDR3 loop reads CASRPGQGETQYF. The CDR3 coding sequence is TGTGCCAGCAGGCCGGGCCAAGGGGAGACCCAGTACTTC.